This TCR beta chain was captured by sequencing in a study of shared clonotypes between healthy human individuals. The CDR3 extends over 11 amino acids. V was pared by 7 bases and J by 7 bases, with 11 bases between. The germline CDR1 and CDR2 sequences are MDHEN and SYDVKM. Generated by immunoSEQ multiplex PCR, the TCRdb table keeps only in-frame clones and is missing some. The table includes about 1.5 million clones, 95% to 99% detected once. This clonotype was sampled from a man aged 25-45 years in good health. The chain is built from TRBV28 and TRBJ2-7; no firm D call. Sequencing used naive CD4+ T cells sorted from blood. Subset meaning: CD45RA+ positively selected. The CDR3 reads CASTDSREQYF. The CDR3 DNA reads as TGTGCCAGCACGGATTCAAGGGAGCAGTACTTC.